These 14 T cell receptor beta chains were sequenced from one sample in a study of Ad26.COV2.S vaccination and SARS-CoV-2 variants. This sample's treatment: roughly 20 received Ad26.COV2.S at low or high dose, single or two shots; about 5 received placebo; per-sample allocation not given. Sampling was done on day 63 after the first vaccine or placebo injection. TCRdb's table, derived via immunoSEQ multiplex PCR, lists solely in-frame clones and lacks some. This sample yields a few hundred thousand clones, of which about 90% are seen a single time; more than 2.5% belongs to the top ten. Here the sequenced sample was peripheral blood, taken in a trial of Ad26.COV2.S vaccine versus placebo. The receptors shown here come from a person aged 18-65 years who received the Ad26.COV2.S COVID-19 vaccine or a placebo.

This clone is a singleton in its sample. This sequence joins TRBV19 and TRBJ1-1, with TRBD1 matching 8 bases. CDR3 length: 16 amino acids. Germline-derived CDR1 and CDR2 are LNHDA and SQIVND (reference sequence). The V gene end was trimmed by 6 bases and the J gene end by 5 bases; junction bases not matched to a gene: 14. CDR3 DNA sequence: TGTGCCAGTAGCCTGGGGGGCAGGGGGCTTTCAACTGAAGCTTTCTTT. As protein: CASSLGGRGLSTEAFF.

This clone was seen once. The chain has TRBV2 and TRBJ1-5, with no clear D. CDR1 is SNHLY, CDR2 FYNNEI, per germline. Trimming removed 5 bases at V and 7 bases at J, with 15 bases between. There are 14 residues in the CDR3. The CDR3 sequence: CASSPTALGQPQHF. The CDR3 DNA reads TGTGCCAGCAGTCCCACGGCCCTGGGGCAGCCCCAGCATTTT.

For the CDR3, the DNA is TGTGCCACCAGCAGGGTCCGGGAGAACACTGAAGCTTTCTTT. Translation: CATSRVRENTEAFF. V is TRBV15 and J is TRBJ1-1; no firm D call. The germline V gene has CDR1 LNHNV and CDR2 YYDKDF (reference sequence). Trimming took off 3 bases at V and 1 base at J, with 9 bases between the two ends. The length of the CDR3 is 14 residues.

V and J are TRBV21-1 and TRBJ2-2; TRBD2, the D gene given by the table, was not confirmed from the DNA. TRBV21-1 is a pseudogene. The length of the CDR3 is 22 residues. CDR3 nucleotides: TGTGCCAGCAGCAATCCAGAGATTAATAGACTAGCTCCGCCATTGAACACCGGGGAGCTGTTTTTT. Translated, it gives CASSNPEINRLAPPLNTGELFF.

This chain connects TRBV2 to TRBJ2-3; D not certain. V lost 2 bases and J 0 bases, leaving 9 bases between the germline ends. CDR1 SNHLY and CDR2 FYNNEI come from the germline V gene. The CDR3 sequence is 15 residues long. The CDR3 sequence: CASSERPPSTDTQYF. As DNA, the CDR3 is TGTGCCAGCAGTGAACGGCCCCCGAGCACAGATACGCAGTATTTT.

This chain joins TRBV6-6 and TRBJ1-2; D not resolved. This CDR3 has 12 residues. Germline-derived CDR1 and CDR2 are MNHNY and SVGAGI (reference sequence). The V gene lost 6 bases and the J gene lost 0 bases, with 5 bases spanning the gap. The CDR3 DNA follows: TGTGCCAGCAGGGTTCCTAACTATGGCTACACCTTC. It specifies CASRVPNYGYTF.

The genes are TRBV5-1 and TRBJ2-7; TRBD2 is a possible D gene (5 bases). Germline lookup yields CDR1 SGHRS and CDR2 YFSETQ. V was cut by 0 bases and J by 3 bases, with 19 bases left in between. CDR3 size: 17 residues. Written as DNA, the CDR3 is TGCGCCAGCAGCTTGGCCTCAGGAGGCGGGTTTCGCTACGAGCAGTACTTC. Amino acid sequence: CASSLASGGGFRYEQYF.

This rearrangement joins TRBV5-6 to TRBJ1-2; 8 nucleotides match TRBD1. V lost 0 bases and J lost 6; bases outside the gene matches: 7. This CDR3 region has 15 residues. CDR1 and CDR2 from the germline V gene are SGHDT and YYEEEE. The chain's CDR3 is CASSLGVTGVHGYTF. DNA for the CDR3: TGTGCCAGCAGCTTGGGGGTGACAGGGGTCCATGGCTACACCTTC.

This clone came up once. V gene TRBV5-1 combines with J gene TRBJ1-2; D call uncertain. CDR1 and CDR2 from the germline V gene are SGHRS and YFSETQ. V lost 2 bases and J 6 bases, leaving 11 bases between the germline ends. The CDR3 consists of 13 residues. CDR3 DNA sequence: TGCGCCAGCAGCTTTAAGGGTAATGATGGCTACACCTTC. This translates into CASSFKGNDGYTF.

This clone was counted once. The CDR3 nucleotides read TGCAGCGTTGAAGTATTCGGACGCCCGCCTGAAGCTTTCTTT. Protein product: CSVEVFGRPPEAFF. The genes are TRBV29-1 and TRBJ1-1; no definite D call. The length of the CDR3 is 14 residues. Germline CDR1 and CDR2: SQVTM and ANQGSEA. The V and J ends lost 1 base and 6 bases respectively, with 15 bases between them.

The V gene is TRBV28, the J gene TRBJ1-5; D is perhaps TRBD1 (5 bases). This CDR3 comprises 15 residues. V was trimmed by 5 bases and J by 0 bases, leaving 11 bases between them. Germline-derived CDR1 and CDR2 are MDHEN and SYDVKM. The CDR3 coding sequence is TGTGCCAGCAGTACCGCAGGGAATAGCAATCAGCCCCAGCATTTT. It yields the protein CASSTAGNSNQPQHF.

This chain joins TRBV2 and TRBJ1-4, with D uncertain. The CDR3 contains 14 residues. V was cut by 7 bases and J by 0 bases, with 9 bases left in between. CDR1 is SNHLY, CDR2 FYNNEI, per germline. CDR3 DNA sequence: TGTGCCAGCACAGACATTGCAACTAATGAAAAACTGTTTTTT. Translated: CASTDIATNEKLFF.

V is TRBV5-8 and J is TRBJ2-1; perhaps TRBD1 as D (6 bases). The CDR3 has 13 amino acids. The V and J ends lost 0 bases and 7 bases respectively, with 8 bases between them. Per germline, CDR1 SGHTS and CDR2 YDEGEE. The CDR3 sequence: CASSLDTGNEQFF. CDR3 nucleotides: TGTGCCAGCAGCTTGGATACAGGGAATGAGCAGTTCTTC. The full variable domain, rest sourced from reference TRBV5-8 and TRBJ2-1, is EAGVTQSPTHLIKTRGQQATLRCSPISGHTSVYWYQQALGLGLQFLLWYDEGEERNRGNFPPRFSGRQFPNYSSELNVNALELEDSALYLCASSLDTGNEQFFGPGTRLTVL.

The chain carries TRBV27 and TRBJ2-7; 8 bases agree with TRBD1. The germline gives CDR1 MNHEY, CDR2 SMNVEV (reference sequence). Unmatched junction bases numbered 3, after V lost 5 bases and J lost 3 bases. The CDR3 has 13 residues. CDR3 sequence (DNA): TGTGCCAGCAGTATCGGACAGGGCTACGAGCAGTACTTC. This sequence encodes CASSIGQGYEQYF.